This TCR beta chain appears in the sequencing data of a study of blood T cell repertoires in COVID-19. Background on the study: Material from acute and convalescent COVID-19 was sourced from the United States, Italy and Spain. T cells, B-cell-depleted T cells, or PBMCs supplied cDNA or gDNA.

Authors' methods: Amplifying reference gene primers gave estimates of nucleated cell counts. Measured with immunoSEQ multiplex PCR; TCRdb has only the in-frame clones, and not every one. V, J and clone size were drawn from that table, and D and trimming were deduced from the DNA. In the table there are 80,000 or so clones, approximately 81% of which are singletons. The specimen sequenced was peripheral blood. The TCR comes from a woman of 80 years or more with acute or convalescent COVID-19.

For the CDR3, the DNA is TGTGCCAGCAGTGAAGGCCTAGCGGGGGGCAGGTACAATGAGCAGTTCTTC. Protein: CASSEGLAGGRYNEQFF. This chain links TRBV2 with TRBJ2-1; 11 bases line up with TRBD2. CDR3 length: 17 residues. Germline CDR1 SNHLY, CDR2 FYNNEI. V was clipped by 1 base and J by 4 bases; unmatched bases: 6.